This is a list of T cell receptor beta chains from one sample in a study of shared clonotypes between healthy human individuals. The table came from immunoSEQ multiplex PCR; TCRdb's copy has only in-frame clones and leaves some out. The data show roughly 700,000 clones, with 90% seen just once and less than 40% held by the top ten. Input material: memory CD8+ T cells from PBMCs. The receptors stem from a young man in good health. Some clones in this sample may be carry-over from other donors' samples. Both conserved end residues are part of each CDR3. A D gene is named only where the DNA matches it firmly. Size is omitted from some rows. Given values are once, few, many or a class for expanded clones.

cdr3_nt cdr3_aa j_call cdr3_length clone_size v_call d_call
TGTGCCAGCAGCGCGATACAGGGGAACTATGGCTACACCTTC CASSAIQGNYGYTF TRBJ1-2 14 NA TRBV5-6 TRBD1
TGTGCCAGCAGCCGATACGCAGGGGACGCCGGGGAGCTGTTTTTT CASSRYAGDAGELFF TRBJ2-2 15 NA TRBV11-3 NA
TGTGCCAGCAGTTGGACTAGCGGGAGGGCGGATACGCAGTATTTT CASSWTSGRADTQYF TRBJ2-3 15 NA TRBV27 TRBD2
TGTGCCAGCCTCTGGAGGGGCGGTACCTTCACCGGGGAGCTGTTTTTT CASLWRGGTFTGELFF TRBJ2-2 16 NA TRBV28 NA
TGTGCCAGCAGTCCTTACTCGCAGGCTAATGAAAAACTGTTTTTT CASSPYSQANEKLFF TRBJ1-4 15 NA TRBV28 NA
TGTGCCAGCAGCTTAGCGGGCAGGGGAAATCAGCCCCAGCATTTT CASSLAGRGNQPQHF TRBJ1-5 15 NA TRBV7-9 NA
TGCGCCAGCAGGAGTAGCGGGATAACGTACAATGAGCAGTTCTTC CASRSSGITYNEQFF TRBJ2-1 15 NA TRBV5-1 TRBD2
TGTGCCAGCAGCTCTCCGGGACAGGGACTGAACACTGAAGCTTTCTTT CASSSPGQGLNTEAFF TRBJ1-1 16 NA TRBV5-4 TRBD1
TGTGCCAGCAGCGTAGGGGGCACCGGGGAGCTGTTTTTT CASSVGGTGELFF TRBJ2-2 13 NA TRBV9 NA
TGTGCCAGCAGTTTAGGACTAGCGGGAGGGAACCAAGAGACCCAGTACTTC CASSLGLAGGNQETQYF TRBJ2-5 17 NA TRBV28 TRBD2
TGTGCCAGCAGTCCAAGACAGGGGGCAATCGATGAGCAGTTCTTC CASSPRQGAIDEQFF TRBJ2-1 15 NA TRBV27 TRBD1
TGTGCCAGCTCCATACTAGCGGACCTCCGAGAGCAGTACTTC CASSILADLREQYF TRBJ2-7 14 NA TRBV27 TRBD2
TGTGCCAGCAGCACAGGACAGGGAGGATTCACCGGGGAGCTGTTTTTT CASSTGQGGFTGELFF TRBJ2-2 16 NA TRBV7-9 TRBD1
TGTGCCAGCAGCACTCGGACAGGGGCCAACGAGCAGTACTTC CASSTRTGANEQYF TRBJ2-7 14 once TRBV7-6 TRBD1
TGTGCCAGCAGCCCCATTGGTAGGGGCTACGAGCAGTACTTC CASSPIGRGYEQYF TRBJ2-7 14 NA TRBV6-5 NA
TGTGCCAGCAGCAAACGACTAGCGGCTCTTAAGGAGCAGTACTTC CASSKRLAALKEQYF TRBJ2-7 15 NA TRBV27 TRBD2
TGTGCCAGCAGCTTAAGGGCTAGCGTTGCCGGGGAGCTGTTTTTT CASSLRASVAGELFF TRBJ2-2 15 NA TRBV7-2 NA
TGTGCCAGCAGTTACGATGCCCGGAAGGGGGAAAAACTGTTTTTT CASSYDARKGEKLFF TRBJ1-4 15 few TRBV6-6 NA
TGTGCCTGGGGAGGGGGTGGAAACATTCAGTACTTC CAWGGGGNIQYF TRBJ2-4 12 NA TRBV30 NA
TGTGCCAGTAGGCGGGGGAATGAAGCTTTCTTT CASRRGNEAFF TRBJ1-1 11 NA TRBV19 NA
TGCAGCGCCTGGGACGGGCTAAGTGAGTTCTTC CSAWDGLSEFF TRBJ2-1 11 NA TRBV29-1 NA
TGTGCCAGCAGCTTAAAGGTCAGAGGGCCCTACACCGGGGAGCTGTTTTTT CASSLKVRGPYTGELFF TRBJ2-2 17 NA TRBV7-3 NA
TGTGCCAGCAGTATTGGAGACGGGACTCAGCCCCAGCATTTT CASSIGDGTQPQHF TRBJ1-5 14 NA TRBV25-1 NA
TGTGCCAGCAGTTTATCGGCGGGAGGGCCGGGCAATGAGCAGTTCTTC CASSLSAGGPGNEQFF TRBJ2-1 16 NA TRBV27 TRBD2
TGTGCCAGCAGTTCACAAGATACGCAGTATTTT CASSSQDTQYF TRBJ2-3 11 NA TRBV27 NA
TGTGCCAGCAGGGTGGAGGGGGTAGGGTCCTACGAGCAGTACTTC CASRVEGVGSYEQYF TRBJ2-7 15 once TRBV2 NA
TGCGCCAGCAGCTTGGGGCTAGCGGGAAGAGTGCCCTACGAGCAGTACTTC CASSLGLAGRVPYEQYF TRBJ2-7 17 once TRBV5-1 TRBD2
TGTGCCAGCAGCTTTAGTGAGTGGGCCTACAATGAGCAGTTCTTC CASSFSEWAYNEQFF TRBJ2-1 15 NA TRBV5-4 NA
TGTGCCAGCAGCCCGACGGACCCCCTCTATGGCTACACCTTC CASSPTDPLYGYTF TRBJ1-2 14 NA TRBV7-9 NA
TGTGCCAGCAGACCCCGACAGACGACTAGCGGGGCCCCATACAATGAGCAGTTCTTC CASRPRQTTSGAPYNEQFF TRBJ2-1 19 NA TRBV13 TRBD2
TGTGCCAGCAGCTTCCACAGGGGGGGTTTCGACGAGCAGTACTTC CASSFHRGGFDEQYF TRBJ2-7 15 once TRBV7-9 NA
TGCGCCAGCACCTCGAGCTCCTACAATGAGCAGTTCTTC CASTSSSYNEQFF TRBJ2-1 13 NA TRBV4-1 NA
TGTGCCAGTAGTATAGTGGGCAATGGGGCCAACGTCCTGACTTTC CASSIVGNGANVLTF TRBJ2-6 15 NA TRBV19 NA
TGCGCCAGCAGTGAGTCCCCTGCATCCTACGAGCAGTACTTC CASSESPASYEQYF TRBJ2-7 14 NA TRBV10-1 NA
TGCGCCAGCAGCTTGGGGACAGGGAAGGACCAGTACTTC CASSLGTGKDQYF TRBJ2-5 13 once TRBV5-1 TRBD1
TGTGCCAGCAGTTTATCAAAAAGGACTGAAGCTTTCTTT CASSLSKRTEAFF TRBJ1-1 13 NA TRBV27 NA
TGTGCCAGGGCAGACACCCTCTCCTACGAGCAGTACTTC CARADTLSYEQYF TRBJ2-7 13 NA TRBV28 NA
TGTGCCAGCAGCGTAGAGGGCGGCAATGAGCAGTTCTTC CASSVEGGNEQFF TRBJ2-1 13 NA TRBV9 NA
TGTGCCAGCAGCTTTGACATTCGAGCAGGGAGCTACGAGCAGTACTTC CASSFDIRAGSYEQYF TRBJ2-7 16 NA TRBV11-2 NA